Listed below are T cell receptor beta chains from one sample, sequenced in a study of blood T cell repertoires in COVID-19. Libraries were prepared by immunoSEQ multiplex PCR; TCRdb keeps only in-frame clonotypes and omits some of them. The repertoire consists of 13,000 or so clones, with 83% occurring once and the leading ten covering over 15%. Sequencing input: peripheral blood. The receptors were sampled from a man in his forties or fifties with active or convalescent COVID-19. The CDR3 runs from the conserved cysteine through the conserved F or W. A D gene is named only where the DNA matches it firmly.

v_call	j_call	d_call	cdr3_length	cdr3_aa	cdr3_nt
TRBV2	TRBJ2-6	-	17	CASMGADQLTGANVLTF	TGTGCCAGCATGGGGGCAGATCAATTAACTGGGGCCAACGTCCTGACTTTC
TRBV6-6	TRBJ2-1	TRBD1	13	CASTRDSYNEQFF	TGTGCCAGCACCCGGGACAGCTACAATGAGCAGTTCTTC
TRBV5-5	TRBJ1-2	TRBD1	18	CASSFTPLGDRDEYRYTF	TGTGCCAGCAGCTTTACCCCTCTTGGGGACAGGGACGAATATCGCTACACCTTC
TRBV6-2/TRBV6-3	TRBJ1-2	-	14	CASSYQTDTDGYTF	TGTGCCAGCAGTTACCAGACAGATACCGACGGCTACACCTTC
TRBV7-9	TRBJ2-2	-	17	CASSSGKISLNTGELFF	TGTGCCAGCAGCTCAGGGAAGATTAGCTTGAACACCGGTGAGCTGTTTTTT
TRBV5-6	TRBJ1-4	TRBD1	14	CASSRTGEGEKLFF	TGTGCCAGCAGCCGGACAGGGGAGGGTGAAAAACTGTTTTTT
TRBV18	TRBJ2-7	TRBD1	17	CASSPLGIRDRTYEQYF	TGTGCCAGCTCACCTCTCGGTATCCGGGACAGGACCTACGAGCAGTACTTC
TRBV6-5	TRBJ1-6	TRBD1	14	CASSPRGQVSPLHF	TGTGCCAGCAGTCCTAGGGGACAGGTTTCACCCCTCCACTTT
TRBV25-1	TRBJ2-3	TRBD2	15	CASSDTSGFTDTQYF	TGTGCCAGCAGCGACACTAGCGGCTTCACAGATACGCAGTATTTT
TRBV4-1	TRBJ1-3	-	15	CASRPPGGLRNTIYF	TGCGCCAGCAGGCCTCCGGGTGGGTTGAGGAACACCATATATTTT
TRBV21-1	TRBJ2-4	-	15	CASSKVRTVKNIQYF	TGTGCCAGCAGCAAAGTCCGGACAGTTAAAAACATTCAGTACTTC
TRBV5-1	TRBJ2-7	-	13	CASSPGVNNEQYF	TGCGCCAGCAGCCCCGGGGTAAATAACGAGCAGTACTTC
TRBV11-2	TRBJ1-1	-	13	CASSPSLNTEAFF	TGTGCCAGCAGCCCCTCCCTGAACACTGAAGCTTTCTTT
TRBV2	TRBJ2-7	TRBD2	15	CASRKTSGGSHEQYF	TGTGCCAGCAGAAAGACTAGCGGGGGGAGCCACGAGCAGTACTTC
TRBV7-9	TRBJ2-7	TRBD1	16	CASSFTGTGFFYEQYF	TGTGCCAGCAGCTTCACCGGGACAGGGTTTTTTTACGAGCAGTACTTC
TRBV5-1	TRBJ2-7	-	17	CASSLERGVLDSYEQYF	TGCGCCAGCAGCTTGGAAAGGGGCGTTTTAGACTCCTACGAGCAGTACTTC
TRBV12-3/TRBV12-4	TRBJ1-2	TRBD1	12	CASSLDRGGYTF	TGTGCCAGCAGTTTAGACAGGGGCGGCTACACCTTC